This is a list of T cell receptor beta chains from one sample in a study of T-cell memory formation after mild COVID-19. MiXCR was run by TCRdb on the 5' RACE reads, yielding one entry per CDR3 protein. The table has about 500,000 distinct CDR3 sequences, 20% seen once. The specimen sequenced was PBMCs or a T cell subset sorted from them (not recorded which). These receptor sequences come from an adult woman who had mild COVID-19 (a few samples of this study predate the infection). Cell type and time point are not known. Each CDR3 is given with its conserved first and last residue. The D gene is left open where the match is weak. Expanded clones get a size class; other rows say once, few or many, or leave the size out.

j_call: TRBJ2-5
v_call: TRBV5-6
d_call: TRBD1
clone_size: .
cdr3_nt: TGTGCCAGCAGCTTGAGAGCCGGGACAGGGGTAGAGACCCAGTACTTC
cdr3_aa: CASSLRAGTGVETQYF

j_call: TRBJ2-7
v_call: TRBV25-1
d_call: .
clone_size: .
cdr3_nt: TGTGCCAGCAGTGAATCGAGGGTGAGCTCCTACGAGCAGTACTTC
cdr3_aa: CASSESRVSSYEQYF

j_call: TRBJ2-3
v_call: TRBV9
d_call: .
clone_size: few
cdr3_nt: TGTGCCAGCAGCCTCCTCGGACTTGGGGGCGATACGCAGTATTTT
cdr3_aa: CASSLLGLGGDTQYF

j_call: TRBJ2-4
v_call: TRBV6-2/TRBV6-3
d_call: .
clone_size: .
cdr3_nt: TGTGCCAGCAGTTACTCGGGGGTACTAGCCAAAAACATTCAGTACTTC
cdr3_aa: CASSYSGVLAKNIQYF

j_call: TRBJ2-5
v_call: TRBV2
d_call: TRBD1
clone_size: .
cdr3_nt: TGTGCCAGCAGGGAGGACAGGGGTGCGGAGACCCAGTACTTC
cdr3_aa: CASREDRGAETQYF

j_call: TRBJ2-7
v_call: TRBV11-2
d_call: .
clone_size: .
cdr3_nt: TGTGCCAGCAGCTCACTGACTAGGCTGTACGAGCAGTACTTC
cdr3_aa: CASSSLTRLYEQYF

j_call: TRBJ2-3
v_call: TRBV7-3
d_call: TRBD2
clone_size: .
cdr3_nt: TGTGCCAGCAGCCTAACTGGACTAGCGGGGGATACGCAGTATTTT
cdr3_aa: CASSLTGLAGDTQYF

j_call: TRBJ2-7
v_call: TRBV29-1
d_call: .
clone_size: few
cdr3_nt: TGCAGCGTTGAAGATATTGGGACACCTTTTGAGCAGTACTTC
cdr3_aa: CSVEDIGTPFEQYF

j_call: TRBJ1-6
v_call: TRBV7-8
d_call: TRBD1
clone_size: .
cdr3_nt: TGTGCCAGCAGCTTAGTCCCCGGGACAGGGGATTCACCCCTCCACTTT
cdr3_aa: CASSLVPGTGDSPLHF

j_call: TRBJ2-1
v_call: TRBV6-5
d_call: TRBD2
clone_size: .
cdr3_nt: TGTGCCAGCAGTTACTCGGGGGGGAGGAATGAGCAGTTCTTC
cdr3_aa: CASSYSGGRNEQFF

j_call: TRBJ1-2
v_call: TRBV5-4
d_call: .
clone_size: .
cdr3_nt: TGTGCCAGCAGCTTGAACGGGGGCGGAAGCTATGGCTACACCTTC
cdr3_aa: CASSLNGGGSYGYTF

j_call: TRBJ2-3
v_call: TRBV12-3/TRBV12-4
d_call: .
clone_size: few
cdr3_nt: TGTGCCAGCAGTTTTAGGGATACAGGGAAATCAGCAGATACGCAGTATTTT
cdr3_aa: CASSFRDTGKSADTQYF

j_call: TRBJ2-1
v_call: TRBV20-1
d_call: TRBD2
clone_size: many
cdr3_nt: TGCAGTGCTGGGACTAGCGGGAGAGGGAATGAGCAGTTCTTC
cdr3_aa: CSAGTSGRGNEQFF

j_call: TRBJ2-2
v_call: TRBV12-3/TRBV12-4
d_call: TRBD1
clone_size: many
cdr3_nt: TGTGCCAGCAGTCCGCCGGGACAGGGGAACACCGGGGAGCTGTTTTTT
cdr3_aa: CASSPPGQGNTGELFF

j_call: TRBJ2-5
v_call: TRBV7-7
d_call: .
clone_size: few
cdr3_nt: TGTGCCAGCAGCTTAGATAAGACAGCTCAAGAGACCCAGTACTTC
cdr3_aa: CASSLDKTAQETQYF

j_call: TRBJ2-3
v_call: TRBV14
d_call: .
clone_size: few
cdr3_nt: TGTGCCAGCAGCCAAGTGCCAGGCCGGACAGATACGCAGTATTTT
cdr3_aa: CASSQVPGRTDTQYF

j_call: TRBJ2-3
v_call: TRBV9
d_call: TRBD1
clone_size: .
cdr3_nt: TGTGCCAGCAGCGCCCGACAGGGCCAACCTAGCACAGATACGCAGTATTTT
cdr3_aa: CASSARQGQPSTDTQYF

j_call: TRBJ2-7
v_call: TRBV24-1
d_call: TRBD1
clone_size: few
cdr3_nt: TGTGCCACCAGTGAAACCGGGACAGGGACCTACGAGCAGTACTTC
cdr3_aa: CATSETGTGTYEQYF

j_call: TRBJ2-5
v_call: TRBV27
d_call: .
clone_size: .
cdr3_nt: TGTGCCAGCAGATCCGTTGTAGGGTTAGGGGAGACCCAGTACTTC
cdr3_aa: CASRSVVGLGETQYF

j_call: TRBJ1-3
v_call: TRBV7-6
d_call: TRBD1
clone_size: few
cdr3_nt: TGTGCCAGCAGCTCAGGGACAGGGACTGGAAACACCATATATTTT
cdr3_aa: CASSSGTGTGNTIYF

j_call: TRBJ1-5
v_call: TRBV30
d_call: .
clone_size: .
cdr3_nt: TGTGCCTGGAGTGTATTCGACTGGCAGCCCCAGCATTTT
cdr3_aa: CAWSVFDWQPQHF

j_call: TRBJ2-7
v_call: TRBV19
d_call: TRBD2
clone_size: few
cdr3_nt: TGTGCCAGTAGTATCCTGGGGGGGATGAACGAGCAGTACTTC
cdr3_aa: CASSILGGMNEQYF

j_call: TRBJ2-7
v_call: TRBV12-3/TRBV12-4
d_call: .
clone_size: .
cdr3_nt: TGTGCCAGCAGTATCGGGACTCCTTCCTACGAGCAGTACTTC
cdr3_aa: CASSIGTPSYEQYF

j_call: TRBJ2-3
v_call: TRBV7-2
d_call: TRBD2
clone_size: .
cdr3_nt: TGTGCCAGCAGCTTGGGGGGACTAGCGGGAGGAGATACGCAGTATTTT
cdr3_aa: CASSLGGLAGGDTQYF

j_call: TRBJ1-5
v_call: TRBV25-1
d_call: TRBD1
clone_size: few
cdr3_nt: TGTGCCAGCAGTAGGACAGGGAACAATCAGCCCCAGCATTTT
cdr3_aa: CASSRTGNNQPQHF

j_call: TRBJ2-1
v_call: TRBV6-5
d_call: .
clone_size: .
cdr3_nt: TGTGCCAGCAGTTACTCCACCCCCAGGGCTGAGCAGTTCTTC
cdr3_aa: CASSYSTPRAEQFF

j_call: TRBJ2-3
v_call: TRBV7-6
d_call: TRBD2
clone_size: .
cdr3_nt: TGTGCCAGCAGTCAGGGACTAATGGGGAACACAGATACGCAGTATTTT
cdr3_aa: CASSQGLMGNTDTQYF

j_call: TRBJ2-1
v_call: TRBV7-9
d_call: .
clone_size: many
cdr3_nt: TGTGCCAGCAGCATGACGGGATACGAGCAGTTCTTC
cdr3_aa: CASSMTGYEQFF

j_call: TRBJ1-2
v_call: TRBV3-1
d_call: .
clone_size: few
cdr3_nt: TGTGCCAGCAGCCAAGGTCTGGGTGTTTCATACTATGGCTACACCTTC
cdr3_aa: CASSQGLGVSYYGYTF

j_call: TRBJ2-1
v_call: TRBV19
d_call: TRBD2
clone_size: once
cdr3_nt: TGTGCCAGTAGTATGCGCGGGACTAGCGGGATAGGGGAGCAGTTCTTC
cdr3_aa: CASSMRGTSGIGEQFF

j_call: TRBJ1-1
v_call: TRBV7-9
d_call: .
clone_size: .
cdr3_nt: TGTGCCAGCAGCCACCCCACGGCAGGGAAGCCTGAAGCTTTCTTT
cdr3_aa: CASSHPTAGKPEAFF

j_call: TRBJ2-3
v_call: TRBV7-3
d_call: .
clone_size: few
cdr3_nt: TGTGCCAGCAGCTTAGGCTCGGCGGAAGGCTCAGATACGCAGTATTTT
cdr3_aa: CASSLGSAEGSDTQYF

j_call: TRBJ1-1
v_call: TRBV6-2/TRBV6-3
d_call: .
clone_size: few
cdr3_nt: TGTGCCAGCAGTTACGGGTTCTGGGAAAAAAACACTGAAGCTTTCTTT
cdr3_aa: CASSYGFWEKNTEAFF

j_call: TRBJ2-5
v_call: TRBV7-3
d_call: .
clone_size: .
cdr3_nt: TGTGCCAGCAGCTTAGGGCCAGCCCAAGAGACCCAGTACTTC
cdr3_aa: CASSLGPAQETQYF

j_call: TRBJ1-1
v_call: TRBV11-3
d_call: .
clone_size: .
cdr3_nt: TGTGCCAGCAGCTTCCACAGGTTGAACACTGAAGCTTTCTTT
cdr3_aa: CASSFHRLNTEAFF

j_call: TRBJ2-3
v_call: TRBV12-3/TRBV12-4
d_call: TRBD2
clone_size: few
cdr3_nt: TGTGCCAGCAGTTCACCGGGACTAGCGGCTACAGATACGCAGTATTTT
cdr3_aa: CASSSPGLAATDTQYF

j_call: TRBJ2-5
v_call: TRBV7-2
d_call: TRBD2
clone_size: few
cdr3_nt: TGTGCCAGCAGCTTAGGGAGACTAGCAGAGACCCAGTACTTC
cdr3_aa: CASSLGRLAETQYF

j_call: TRBJ2-7
v_call: TRBV6-5
d_call: .
clone_size: many
cdr3_nt: TGTGCCAGCAGTTACAGATTTCCGGGGGCCTACGAGCAGTACTTC
cdr3_aa: CASSYRFPGAYEQYF

j_call: TRBJ1-5
v_call: TRBV11-2
d_call: .
clone_size: few
cdr3_nt: TGTGCCAGCAGCTTAGATCACGGTAACCAGCCCCAGCATTTT
cdr3_aa: CASSLDHGNQPQHF

j_call: TRBJ1-1
v_call: TRBV6-5
d_call: TRBD1
clone_size: .
cdr3_nt: TGTGCCAGCAGCCCGGACAGGGGAAGGAACACTGAAGCTTTCTTT
cdr3_aa: CASSPDRGRNTEAFF

j_call: TRBJ2-7
v_call: TRBV21-1
d_call: .
clone_size: .
cdr3_nt: TGTGCCAGCAGCACTTGGCGTCACTACGAGCAGTACTTC
cdr3_aa: CASSTWRHYEQYF

j_call: TRBJ1-1
v_call: TRBV20-1
d_call: .
clone_size: few
cdr3_nt: TGCAGTGCTCCCCCGGCCTTCTCTGCCGTAAACACTGAAGCTTTCTTT
cdr3_aa: CSAPPAFSAVNTEAFF

j_call: TRBJ1-3
v_call: TRBV12-3/TRBV12-4
d_call: .
clone_size: .
cdr3_nt: TGTGCCAGCAGTTGGACCCACGTCTCTGGAAACACCATATATTTT
cdr3_aa: CASSWTHVSGNTIYF